Listed here is a single T cell receptor beta chain. Antigen specificity is unknown. This CDR3 is built from 12 residues. Germline values: CDR1 SGHDT, CDR2 YYEEEE. Trimming cost V 7 bases and J 5 bases, with 12 bases left between them. The sample comes from a study of T cell responses to AZD1222 COVID-19 vaccine. Study as a whole: Second doses at about 4 or about 12 weeks were pooled. Findings of the study overall: Two AZD1222 administrations were followed by greater Spike-specific TCR breadth and depth. Repertoire samples came only from after the peak T cell response.

Data came from immunoSEQ multiplex PCR; TCRdb stores just in-frame clones and leaves some out. The repertoire includes tens of thousands of clones, around 82% of them detected once, and roughly 21% sits in the top ten. V and J are TRBV5-6 and TRBJ1-1, with D possibly being TRBD1 (5 bases). The sample here was peripheral blood, taken on day 0 of AZD1222 vaccination. The source of this sequence is an adult in good health. CDR3 region: CASGLDRTEAFF. In DNA form, the CDR3 reads TGTGCCAGCGGCCTAGACAGAACTGAAGCTTTCTTT.